The subject of this entry is one T cell receptor (beta chain). Its antigen specificity is not known. Base qualities are missing; no much larger clone stands one base away. All of the isolated RNA was reverse transcribed with the High Capacity cDNA Reverse Transcription Kit, so expressed TCRB transcripts were sequenced. Deep immunoSEQ sequencing was performed on naive, central memory and regulatory T cell samples, with an average of roughly 3.5 million total reads per sample. Sorted cells were lysed in RLT buffer and RNA was extracted with DNase-treated RNeasy Micro or Mini kits, depending on cell number. To prevent cross-contamination, each cell subset was processed individually, whereas patient and healthy donor samples were processed jointly. TCRB sequences were amplified from cDNA with the immunoSEQ multiplex PCR, producing 87-bp fragments spanning the CDR3 region. Sequencing of the amplicons was done on the Illumina HiSeq platform. In the authors' own workflow: PCR bias was computationally corrected using synthetic template baselines, reads within Hamming distance 2 were collapsed, and singletons that could not be merged were discarded. Reads were aligned to IMGT to assign V, D and J genes, CDR3 length, and insertions or deletions at six rearrangement sites. Clonotype counts were normalized to sorted cell number within each subset before computing true diversity and Gini coefficients with the tcR R package. The overlap coefficient, calculated on TCRB nucleotide sequences, was used to quantify repertoire sharing. Out-of-frame TCRB sequences from naive cells were analyzed as a proxy for the pre-selection repertoire. TCRdb holds this immuneACCESS table with in-frame rearrangements only. Some clones are missing; in checked studies, unresolved V genes explain under half, and the rest has no known cause. V and J calls plus clone size are reproduced from that table; the DNA served to infer D and trimming. This sample holds roughly 310,000 clones; 9.5% to 11% were observed only once. The ten most abundant clones make up roughly 0.014% of the sample.

This record belongs to a study of beta chain features in type 1 diabetes (dated by TCRdb to the late 2010s). Describing the broader study: Patients and healthy donors did not differ in mean age, gender distribution, total cell number or subset yield. The study compared the TCRB repertoires of sorted circulating CD4+ T cell subsets in recently diagnosed type 1 diabetes patients with those in matched healthy donors. Regulatory and stem cell-like memory subsets were isolated from only 8 patients and about eight healthy donors, whereas naive and central memory subsets came from all 30 or so donors. A total of roughly 98,000,000 sorted cells were examined across all samples, and a strong correlation was observed between cell number per subset and RNA yield.

The CDR3 starts with the cysteine, ends with the phenylalanine, and has 17 residues. The entry retains the CDR3 DNA only, 51 bases that are in frame from base 1. CDR1 and CDR2, per the germline V gene, are MDHEN and SYDVKM. Here V drops 5 bases and J drops 6 bases, and the junction holds 10 bases not matched to any gene. What the research found in general, with its limitations: Patients with type 1 diabetes made fewer insertions and deleted more nucleotides at VDJ recombination sites, implying thymic rearrangement abnormalities. PCR may preferentially amplify shorter templates, but because patient and control samples were amplified and corrected together, any resulting skew would affect both groups equally. A moderate but significant shortening of TCRB CDR3 length was observed in type 1 diabetes patients in all four CD4+ subsets. Naive, central memory and regulatory TCRB repertoires appeared to be more similar among patients than among healthy donors. HLA sub-analyses involved small numbers of individuals, so any influence of HLA type on TCRB rearrangement remained unresolved. Because cDNA rather than genomic DNA was sequenced, highly expressing activated cells could have been over-represented, although no difference in activation and CD3 levels was found between groups.

Each donor gave one peripheral blood draw, averaging around 0.11 L, which was collected into heparinised tubes. A BD FACSAria II was used to sort naive, central memory, regulatory and stem cell-like memory CD4+ T cells with a panel that included CD45RO, CCR7, CD25, CD127, CD95 and CD27. All sorted populations exceeded 95% purity. PBMCs were separated immediately by Lymphoprep density gradient centrifugation and were stained directly, without being cultured. Samples were stained and sorted in pairs, with one healthy donor and one patient per experiment, so that batch effects were minimized. The receptor chain draws on TRBV28 and TRBJ2-2; a stretch of 12 junction bases matches TRBD2. The sequencing sample was made of naive CD4+ T cells from blood. Taken with the paper, the label for cell subset or site translates to: true naive CD4+ T cells. The origin of this receptor is a woman in her 30s in good health. The CDR3 protein is CASSRLAGELVAGELFF. Read as DNA, the sequence is TGTGCCAGCAGTCGACTAGCGGGAGAGTTAGTTGCCGGGGAGCTGTTTTTT. This CDR3, with the reference TRBV28 and TRBJ2-2 proteins standing in past its ends, gives the full variable domain DVKVTQSSRYLVKRTGEKVFLECVQDMDHENMFWYRQDPGLGLRLIYFSYDVKMKEKGDIPEGYSVSREKKERFSLILESASTNQTSMYLCASSRLAGELVAGELFFGEGSRLTVL.